A single sample is the source of the 8 T cell receptor beta chains below, sequenced in a study of T cell responses to AZD1222 COVID-19 vaccine. Method: immunoSEQ multiplex PCR; TCRdb's copy keeps in-frame clones and lacks some. The table records roughly 120,000 clones, 70% to 90% of them present only once. The material sequenced was peripheral blood, taken on day 0 of AZD1222 vaccination. Every receptor here comes from an adult in good health.

The chain combines TRBV5-6 with TRBJ2-7, with D possibly TRBD1 on 5 matching bases. From germline, CDR1 is SGHDT and CDR2 YYEEEE. The CDR3 consists of 13 residues. V lost 4 bases and J lost 2, with 10 bases in between. The CDR3 sequence is CASSPPRAYEQYF. CDR3 coding DNA: TGTGCCAGCAGCCCGCCCAGGGCCTACGAGCAGTACTTC.

The rearrangement joins TRBV9 to TRBJ1-2, with TRBD1 as a possible D gene (5 bases). The CDR3 spans 14 residues. The V and J ends lost 3 bases and 8 bases respectively, with 17 bases between them. The germline gives CDR1 SGDLS, CDR2 YYNGEE. CDR3 coding DNA: TGTGCCAGCAGCGCACGAACCTGGAGGGGCGGCTACACCTTC. Translated, it gives CASSARTWRGGYTF.

V gene TRBV2 combines with J gene TRBJ2-3, with 8 nucleotides matching TRBD2. From germline, CDR1 is SNHLY and CDR2 FYNNEI. V gave up 8 bases and J gave up 5 bases; unmatched junction bases: 6. The CDR3 is made up of 13 amino acids. In DNA, the CDR3 is TGTGCCAGCCACCCGGGACTAGGAGATACGCAGTATTTT. This codes for CASHPGLGDTQYF.

The chain employs TRBV12-3 or TRBV12-4 and TRBJ1-5, with a weak D call TRBD1 (5 bases). The CDR3 is made up of 12 amino acids. The V end lost 4 bases, the J end lost 4 bases, and 5 bases lay between the germline ends. The CDR3 coding sequence is TGTGCCAGCAGTTGGGGGAATCAGCCCCAGCATTTT. Amino acids: CASSWGNQPQHF.

The chain employs TRBV18 and TRBJ2-7; the match to TRBD1 covers 7 bases. Germline CDR1 reads KGHSH; CDR2 reads LQKENI. The trim removed 6 bases at V and 2 bases at J, leaving 7 bases unmatched. This CDR3 spans 14 amino acids. DNA for the CDR3: TGTGCCAGCTCTCAACGGACAGGCCCCTACGAGCAGTACGTC. Protein: CASSQRTGPYEQYV.

The V and J genes are TRBV5-6 and TRBJ2-7; D is undetermined. Trimming cost V 0 bases and J 1 base, with 2 bases left between them. Germline V gene data show CDR1 as SGHDT and CDR2 as YYEEEE. The CDR3 length is 12 residues. The DNA for the CDR3 is TGTGCCAGCAGCTTGGCTTCCTACGAGCAGTACTTC. Translated, it gives CASSLASYEQYF.

The J gene is TRBJ1-6, the V gene TRBV5-1; D is perhaps TRBD1 (6 bases). CDR1 and CDR2 from the germline V gene are SGHRS and YFSETQ. The CDR3 loop spans 14 amino acids. Trimming removed 3 bases at V and 10 bases at J, with 14 bases between. The CDR3 bases are TGCGCCAGCAGCTCCGGACAGCTCGGATCACCCCTCCACTTT. Translating it yields CASSSGQLGSPLHF.

The chain links TRBV7-8 to TRBJ2-7, with D perhaps matching TRBD2 (7 bases). The CDR3 totals 16 residues. The V end lost 1 base, the J end lost 1 base, and 14 bases lay between the germline ends. Germline CDR1 and CDR2: SGHVS and FQNEAQ. For the CDR3, the DNA is TGTGCCAGCAGCTTAGTGGGGGGGCAGGGATCCTACGAGCAGTACTTC. This gives the protein CASSLVGGQGSYEQYF.